Reported below is one TCR beta chain. Profiled with immunoSEQ multiplex PCR; TCRdb holds only in-frame clones, not every one. Counted here are approximately 100,000 clones, roughly 90% occurring once; the ten biggest clones make up around 4.2%. Enrolled during active infection, Seattle patients were then followed longitudinally. The CDR3 extends over 15 amino acids. V was pared by 6 bases and J by 8 bases, with 17 bases between. Germline V CDR1 and CDR2: MRHNA, SNTAGT. This sample was taken from a study of blood T cell repertoires in COVID-19. Across the study: Samples representing acute and convalescent COVID-19 were sourced from the United States, Italy and Spain.

V usage is TRBV6-4 and J usage is TRBJ1-6; tentative D call: TRBD1 (6 bases). Sequences were obtained from peripheral blood. The sequence derives from a human donor with COVID-19, enrolled during active disease. The donor label of this sample is uncertain. The CDR3 DNA follows: TGTGCCAGCAGAGCGTCCTGGGGGCGGGATTCACCCCTCCACTTT. Amino acids: CASRASWGRDSPLHF.